The sequence of this TCR beta chain was determined in a study of naive and memory T cell subsets. Ligated cDNA underwent four rounds of PCR with nested alpha and beta constant region primers and SP2. TCRdb reanalysed the 5' RACE reads using MiXCR and keeps one entry per CDR3 protein. The table has tens of thousands of distinct CDR3 sequences, 7% to 8% seen once. An oligonucleotide containing a UMI was ligated to the 3' end of TCR cDNA. RNA was extracted from 2 to 2.5 ml of whole blood of healthy adults. Reverse transcription used DNase-treated unsorted total RNA, aiming for about 1 to 1000 ng. This CDR3 is built from 15 residues. Losses at the gene ends were 7 bases for V and 6 bases for J; bases not matched to a gene: 6. This clonotype was seen a few times.

The sequence derives from a female donor in good health. The rearrangement links TRBV12-3 or TRBV12-4 to TRBJ2-7; TRBD2 aligns across 16 bases. CDR3 sequence: CASTGTSGGEGEQYF. The CDR3 DNA sequence: TGTGCCAGCACCGGGACTAGCGGGGGGGAGGGCGAGCAGTACTTC.